This entry concerns a single T cell receptor (beta chain). The antigen is undetermined. A library of TCRbeta sequences, prepared with unique molecular identifiers, was generated. TCRdb itself ran the PCR reads through MiXCR, one entry per CDR3 protein. The sample carries about a million distinct CDR3 sequences, about 29% recorded once. This sample was included in a study of T-cell reconstitution after alpha-beta-depleted transplantation in children. General study points: As was reported, about two months after transplant, alpha-beta T cells came from several hundred expanded graft clones.

The CDR3 loop spans 14 amino acids. V dropped 0 bases and J dropped 3 bases, with 7 bases sitting between them. Germline CDR1 and CDR2: SGDLS and YYNGEE. The specimen was PBMCs, mostly from graft donor cells, collected 360 days after TCRalphabeta/CD19-depleted stem cell transplant. This clonotype originated in a boy less than two years old who had a stem cell transplant for SCID, so the T cells may come from the graft donor. The gene calls are TRBV9 and TRBJ1-5; D unresolved. CDR3 loop: CASSVGSLNQPQHF. The CDR3 coding sequence is TGTGCCAGCAGCGTAGGGTCCCTCAATCAGCCCCAGCATTTT.